This paragraph reports one T cell receptor beta chain. This sample also contains other DNA sequences that code for the same CDR3. This CDR3 has 14 amino acids. Deletions cut 2 bases from V and 1 base from J, with 8 bases between. The germline CDR1 and CDR2 sequences are MNHEY and SVGAGI. The sample originates from a study of shared clonotypes between healthy human individuals. Assay execution proceeded at the deep level. The protocol was immunoSEQ multiplex PCR, while the TCRdb copy is restricted to in-frame clones and leaves out a portion. The sample contains 2 million to 3 million clones, roughly 92% of which appear only once.

Sequencing was performed on naive CD4+ T cells sorted from blood. The subset is: CD45RA+ positively selected. This chain uses TRBV6-5 with TRBJ1-1, with D hard to call. The clonotype was recovered from a man aged 18 to 29 in good health. CDR3 in amino acids: CASSYKGRNTEAFF. The CDR3 nucleotides are TGTGCCAGCAGTTACAAAGGCAGGAACACTGAAGCTTTCTTT.